Sequencing of this T cell receptor (beta chain) was carried out in a study of blood T cells in healthy people across ages. Findings and caveats of the study: In these data, TCR beta diversity tracked strongly with naive T cell percentage. TCR beta diversity per million T cells fell roughly linearly with age.

The V gene's germline CDR1 is DFQATT and CDR2 SNEGSKA (reference sequence). This CDR3 region has 17 residues. With regard to this clonotype: Its antigen is unidentified.

Using a J-beta primer mix together with a sample-barcoded 5' primer, a second PCR was run for roughly 6 to 12 cycles. Every cDNA molecule carried a tag from a template-switch adaptor bearing 12 random nucleotides. TCRdb itself ran the 5' RACE reads through MiXCR, one entry per CDR3 protein. The table includes over 1.5 million distinct CDR3 sequences, 40% to 55% detected once. The sequencing sample was made of blood. V gene TRBV20-1 combines with J gene TRBJ2-4, with 8 bases lining up with TRBD2. The end of the DNA is better explained by TRBJ2-5, so the J call may be wrong. The sequence derives from a middle-aged woman in good health. This CDR3 is CSASKRGTGRLRETQYF. Here the CDR3 DNA reads TGCAGTGCTAGTAAGCGGGGGACCGGACGTTTACGAGAGACCCAGTACTTC.